This entry is about one TCR beta chain. Repertoires were generated with immunoSEQ multiplex PCR, while TCRdb's copy carries only in-frame clones and drops some. The data contain 83,000 or so clones, over 85% of them seen just once; the ten biggest clones take up over 1.5%. The data were taken from a study of T cell changes during pregnancy in multiple sclerosis. This CDR3 comprises 15 residues. V gave up 0 bases and J gave up 0 bases, with 6 bases separating them. CDR1 and CDR2 (germline): MNHEY, SVGAGI. The sequencing used peripheral blood, collected after pregnancy. The TCR comes from a female donor in good health, enrolled as a control in a pregnancy study. The chain couples TRBV6-5 to TRBJ2-1, with D perhaps matching TRBD2 (6 bases). CDR3 nucleotides: TGTGCCAGCAGTTACTCGACTAGCTCCTACAATGAGCAGTTCTTC. This codes for CASSYSTSSYNEQFF.